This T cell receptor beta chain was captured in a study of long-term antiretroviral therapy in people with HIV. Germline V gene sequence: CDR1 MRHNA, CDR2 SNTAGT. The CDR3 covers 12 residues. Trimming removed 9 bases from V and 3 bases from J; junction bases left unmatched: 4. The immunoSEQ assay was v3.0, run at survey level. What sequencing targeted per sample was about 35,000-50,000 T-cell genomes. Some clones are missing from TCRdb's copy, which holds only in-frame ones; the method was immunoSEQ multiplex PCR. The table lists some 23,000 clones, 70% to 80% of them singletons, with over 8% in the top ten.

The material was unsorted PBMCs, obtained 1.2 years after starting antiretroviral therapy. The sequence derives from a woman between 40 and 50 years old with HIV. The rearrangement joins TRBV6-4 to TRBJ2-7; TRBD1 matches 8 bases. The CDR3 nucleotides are TGTGCCAGGAGGACAGGGAACTACGAGCAGTACTTC. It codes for CARRTGNYEQYF.